These T cell receptor beta chains were read from a single sample in a study of blood T cells in healthy people across ages. Using its own MiXCR run on the 5' RACE reads, TCRdb lists one record per CDR3 protein. The repertoire holds around 1,800,000 distinct CDR3 sequences, with 35% to 50% as singletons. Sequencing was carried out using blood. All receptors derive from a human donor in good health. Each CDR3 is given with its conserved first and last residue. A D gene is named only where the DNA matches it firmly. Not every row has a clone size; where given, it reads once, few, many or a size class.

cdr3_nt: TGTGCCAGTAGTAGGCAGTACACTGAAGCTTTCTTT; cdr3_aa: CASSRQYTEAFF; j_call: TRBJ1-1; d_call: -; v_call: TRBV19; clone_size: -; cdr3_length: 12
cdr3_nt: TGTGCCAGCAGCTCTCTTAGTACCAGCGGGGCTACAGATACGCAGTATTTT; cdr3_aa: CASSSLSTSGATDTQYF; j_call: TRBJ2-3; d_call: TRBD2; v_call: TRBV13; clone_size: few; cdr3_length: 17
cdr3_nt: TGCAGTGCTAGTAAGTGGACTAGCGAAGAGACCCAGTACTTC; cdr3_aa: CSASKWTSEETQYF; j_call: TRBJ2-5; d_call: TRBD2; v_call: TRBV20-1; clone_size: few; cdr3_length: 14
cdr3_nt: TGTGCCAGCAGTCGAAGCGCAGGTACCTACGAGCAGTACTTC; cdr3_aa: CASSRSAGTYEQYF; j_call: TRBJ2-7; d_call: -; v_call: TRBV6-1; clone_size: -; cdr3_length: 14
cdr3_nt: TGCAGTGCTTCAGAGAATGAGCAGTTCTTC; cdr3_aa: CSASENEQFF; j_call: TRBJ2-1; d_call: -; v_call: TRBV20-1; clone_size: -; cdr3_length: 10
cdr3_nt: TGTGCCACCAGCAGAGGAGTGGGCACAGATACGCAGTATTTT; cdr3_aa: CATSRGVGTDTQYF; j_call: TRBJ2-3; d_call: -; v_call: TRBV15; clone_size: -; cdr3_length: 14
cdr3_nt: TGTGCCAGCAGTCCCGAGGGGGGAGCCAAAAACATTCAGTACTTC; cdr3_aa: CASSPEGGAKNIQYF; j_call: TRBJ2-4; d_call: -; v_call: TRBV27; clone_size: many; cdr3_length: 15
cdr3_nt: TGTGCCAGCAGTTGGACAGGGGGCAATGAGCAGTTCTTC; cdr3_aa: CASSWTGGNEQFF; j_call: TRBJ2-1; d_call: TRBD1; v_call: TRBV6-2/TRBV6-3; clone_size: many; cdr3_length: 13
cdr3_nt: TGTGCCAGCAGTTACTGGGGCGTCGACGAGCAGTACTTC; cdr3_aa: CASSYWGVDEQYF; j_call: TRBJ2-7; d_call: -; v_call: TRBV6-6; clone_size: -; cdr3_length: 13
cdr3_nt: TGCAGTGCTAGCCTCGGGGACTATGGCTACACCTTC; cdr3_aa: CSASLGDYGYTF; j_call: TRBJ1-2; d_call: -; v_call: TRBV20-1; clone_size: -; cdr3_length: 12
cdr3_nt: TGTGCCAGCAGATCAACACGACTAGCCGTCCTCTACGAGCAGTACTTC; cdr3_aa: CASRSTRLAVLYEQYF; j_call: TRBJ2-7; d_call: TRBD2; v_call: TRBV6-2/TRBV6-3; clone_size: -; cdr3_length: 16
cdr3_nt: TGCAGCGCCCGGGGTCAGTCGTACAATGAGCAGTTCTTC; cdr3_aa: CSARGQSYNEQFF; j_call: TRBJ2-1; d_call: -; v_call: TRBV29-1; clone_size: -; cdr3_length: 13
cdr3_nt: TGTGCCAGCAGCCACAGGGGGAACTACGAGCAGTACTTC; cdr3_aa: CASSHRGNYEQYF; j_call: TRBJ2-7; d_call: TRBD1; v_call: TRBV7-2; clone_size: -; cdr3_length: 13
cdr3_nt: TGTGCCAGCATGTCGCAGGGGTACGGAGAGGCCCAGTACTTC; cdr3_aa: CASMSQGYGEAQYF; j_call: TRBJ2-5; d_call: -; v_call: TRBV12-3/TRBV12-4; clone_size: -; cdr3_length: 14
cdr3_nt: TGTGCCAGCAGTCCGAGGGGGCTTGCGGTTCAAAACTATGGCTACACCTTC; cdr3_aa: CASSPRGLAVQNYGYTF; j_call: TRBJ1-2; d_call: TRBD1; v_call: TRBV27; clone_size: -; cdr3_length: 17
cdr3_nt: TGTGCCAGCAGTCCTGACAGGGAGAGGGACACCCAGTACTTC; cdr3_aa: CASSPDRERDTQYF; j_call: TRBJ2-7; d_call: TRBD1; v_call: TRBV6-5; clone_size: -; cdr3_length: 14
cdr3_nt: TGCGCCAGCAGCAAGGCACGCAATGAGCAGTACTTC; cdr3_aa: CASSKARNEQYF; j_call: TRBJ2-5; d_call: -; v_call: TRBV5-1; clone_size: few; cdr3_length: 12
cdr3_nt: TGTGCCTCCAGAAATCCGGGGGCGCACGGCTACACCTTC; cdr3_aa: CASRNPGAHGYTF; j_call: TRBJ1-2; d_call: -; v_call: TRBV12-3/TRBV12-4; clone_size: few; cdr3_length: 13
cdr3_nt: TGTGCCAGCAGCCATCAAAACGGAGACTATGGCTACACCTTC; cdr3_aa: CASSHQNGDYGYTF; j_call: TRBJ1-2; d_call: -; v_call: TRBV7-2; clone_size: -; cdr3_length: 14
cdr3_nt: TGCGCCAGCAGCCGAGTGAGGGGTGAAAAACTGTTTTTT; cdr3_aa: CASSRVRGEKLFF; j_call: TRBJ1-4; d_call: -; v_call: TRBV4-3; clone_size: -; cdr3_length: 13
cdr3_nt: TGCGCCAGCAGCCCCGCGGGCGTTAACTATGGCTACACCTTC; cdr3_aa: CASSPAGVNYGYTF; j_call: TRBJ1-2; d_call: -; v_call: TRBV5-1; clone_size: few; cdr3_length: 14
cdr3_nt: TGCGCCAGCAAGCTCCTCTATAGCGGGGGGTCCCTCGGGACCTACGAGCAGTACTTC; cdr3_aa: CASKLLYSGGSLGTYEQYF; j_call: TRBJ2-7; d_call: TRBD2; v_call: TRBV5-1; clone_size: -; cdr3_length: 19
cdr3_nt: TGTGCCAGCAGACAAGCGGGGCACAATGAGCAGTTCTTC; cdr3_aa: CASRQAGHNEQFF; j_call: TRBJ2-1; d_call: TRBD2; v_call: TRBV6-2/TRBV6-3; clone_size: -; cdr3_length: 13
cdr3_nt: TGCAGTGCCTCTGAACACCTAACAGGGGCGAATTCACCCCTCCACTTT; cdr3_aa: CSASEHLTGANSPLHF; j_call: TRBJ1-6; d_call: TRBD1; v_call: TRBV20-1; clone_size: -; cdr3_length: 16
cdr3_nt: TGTGCCAGCAGCCCCCGGACTGGAACAAACATTCAGTACTTC; cdr3_aa: CASSPRTGTNIQYF; j_call: TRBJ2-4; d_call: -; v_call: TRBV9; clone_size: few; cdr3_length: 14
cdr3_nt: TGTGCCACCAGCCGCCGGGACTCAGCCTACAATGAGCAGTTCTTC; cdr3_aa: CATSRRDSAYNEQFF; j_call: TRBJ2-1; d_call: -; v_call: TRBV15; clone_size: -; cdr3_length: 15
cdr3_nt: TGTGCCAGCAGTTACTCGCCGGGTGAGCAGTTCTTC; cdr3_aa: CASSYSPGEQFF; j_call: TRBJ2-1; d_call: -; v_call: TRBV6-5; clone_size: few; cdr3_length: 12
cdr3_nt: TGTGCCAGCAGCCCCCAGGGAGTGTACTACGAGCAGTACTTC; cdr3_aa: CASSPQGVYYEQYF; j_call: TRBJ2-7; d_call: -; v_call: TRBV13; clone_size: -; cdr3_length: 14